This T cell receptor (beta chain) was observed in a study of human T cells and chemical hapten exposure. Whole-study findings and limits: Compared to controls, expanded TCRs made significantly more large clusters of similar CDR3s.

The germline CDR1 and CDR2 sequences are SGHTA and FQGNSA. The trim removed 5 bases at V and 6 bases at J, leaving 11 bases unmatched. The CDR3 loop spans 16 amino acids. Only a few counts were recorded for this clonotype. Antigen unknown. The time point here: patch test 2, 6 weeks after DPC sensitization. Treatment meaning: therapeutic diphenylcyclopropenone sensitization with weekly scalp DPC. The template was total RNA from unfractionated whole blood. TCRdb redid the calling of the RACE reads with MiXCR, one entry per CDR3 protein. The sample yields approximately 92,000 distinct CDR3 sequences, over 10% seen once.

V is TRBV7-2 and J is TRBJ2-1; the match to TRBD2 covers 9 bases. Sequencing was performed on whole blood, taken in connection with sensitization to the hapten diphenylcyclopropenone (DPC). The TCR comes from a woman in her thirties or forties with alopecia areata. Some clones in this sample may be carry-over from other donors' samples. CDR3 region: CASSTLGLAGTNEQFF. CDR3 nucleotides: TGTGCCAGCAGCACCTTGGGGCTAGCGGGGACCAATGAGCAGTTCTTC.